A single sample is the source of the 32 T cell receptor beta chains below, sequenced in a study of tumor-infiltrating lymphocytes in primary liver carcinoma. Starting from roughly 0.5 ug of total RNA, TCR beta cDNA was produced with a primer in the constant region. Slightly modified ARM-PCR served as the procedure for the TCR beta libraries. These libraries came from three rounds of nested multiplex PCR. Forward primers for TRBV1-TRBV30 and a C-beta reverse primer served the first two PCR rounds, at about 10 cycles each. TCRdb re-called the multiplex PCR reads with MiXCR, one entry per CDR3 protein. There are some 180,000 distinct CDR3 sequences in the sample; just under 85% occur only once, and roughly 18% lies in the top ten. Bulk tissue was left unsorted, and RNA and DNA were co-extracted from roughly 20-30 mg of it. Input material: tumor tissue from primary liver carcinoma. The receptors come from a man aged 35-49 years with primary liver carcinoma and hepatitis B virus infection.

Worth noting for this clonotype: The conserved phenylalanine or tryptophan normally closing the CDR3 is absent here, so this likely arose from a read error. This sequence joins TRBV5-1 and TRBJ2-5, with unresolved D. V lost 2 bases to trimming and J lost 5 bases, with 7 bases between them. This CDR3 is built from 12 residues. The germline V gene has CDR1 SGHRS and CDR2 YFSETQ. CDR3 protein: CASSLEEETQYI. CDR3 nucleotide sequence: TGCGCCAGCAGCTTAGAGGAGGAGACCCAGTACATC.

In the case of this clonotype: An end of the junction differs from the germline gene, which may be a read error. The chain recombines TRBV6-1 with TRBJ2-7; D is unclear. Germline V gene lookup returns CDR1 MNHNS and CDR2 SASEGT. The CDR3 extends over 15 amino acids. DNA for the CDR3: TGTGCCAGCAGTGAAAACGTCGTGAGTACCTACGAGCACTACTTC. Translating it yields CASSENVVSTYEHYF.

Worth noting for this clonotype: At one end, the junction sequence differs from germline, possibly due to a read error. The chain is built from TRBV6-2 or TRBV6-3 and TRBJ2-7; the D is unclear. The CDR3 covers 16 residues. CDR1 and CDR2 from the germline V gene are MNHEY and SVGEGT. DNA of the CDR3: TGTGCCATCAGTTACTCAGGTCAGACCCTTCTCTTGGGGCAGTACTTC. The encoded protein is CAISYSGQTLLLGQYF.

A remark on this clonotype: A junction end diverges from the germline sequence, so it may reflect a read error. This chain joins TRBV10-2 and TRBJ1-1; D remains unclear. This CDR3 spans 13 amino acids. The germline CDR1 and CDR2 sequences are WSHSY and SAAADI. The CDR3 region has the DNA TGCGCCAGCAGTGATGTAGAGAACACTGAAACTTTCTTT. This encodes CASSDVENTETFF.

The chain uses TRBV29-1 and TRBJ2-7, with a tentative D call TRBD2 (5 bases). Per germline, CDR1 SQVTM and CDR2 ANQGSEA. The CDR3 is 12 amino acids. CDR3 sequence: CNAGWDKHEQYF. The CDR3 region has the DNA TGCAACGCGGGTTGGGATAAACACGAGCAGTACTTC.

For this clonotype: One junction end disagrees with the germline gene, perhaps due to a read error. The chain has TRBV6-2 or TRBV6-3 and TRBJ1-2; D unresolved. The CDR3 runs 14 residues. Germline loops: CDR1 MNHEY, CDR2 SVGEGT. CDR3 amino acids: CVSCYSSGNYGYTF. CDR3 nucleotides: TGTGTCAGCTGTTACTCCTCGGGAAACTATGGCTACACCTTC.

In regard to this clonotype: This CDR3 fails to terminate in the conserved phenylalanine or tryptophan, so it likely reflects a read error. The chain couples TRBV10-3 to TRBJ2-1; 7 bases are shared with TRBD2. Germline V gene sequence: CDR1 ENHRY, CDR2 SYGVKD. The CDR3 runs 15 residues. CDR3 sequence reads: CAVSESGGSYYEQFS. The CDR3 nucleotides read TGTGCCGTCAGTGAGTCTGGCGGGAGCTACTATGAGCAGTTCTCT.

Notes on this clonotype: A much larger clone differs from this one at a single base, so this may be a read error. V and J are TRBV5-1 and TRBJ2-2; D is unresolved. V was pared by 2 bases and J by 3 bases, with 11 bases between. Germline V CDR1 and CDR2: SGHRS, YFSETQ. The CDR3 spans 15 residues. The CDR3 region is CASSFSPRDTGELFF. The CDR3 region has the DNA TGCGCCAGCAGCTTCTCTCCAAGGGACACCGGGGAGCTGTTTTTT.

The table lists this clonotype with a count of one. The chain links TRBV6-5 to TRBJ1-2; 8 nucleotides match TRBD1. V lost 4 bases to trimming and J lost 10 bases; unmatched junction nucleotides: 5. CDR1 and CDR2 (germline): MNHEY, SVGAGI. This CDR3 has 12 residues. The CDR3 DNA reads TGTGCCAGCAGTTTCAGGGGGCATGACTACACCTTC. Residues: CASSFRGHDYTF.

In regard to this clonotype: A much larger clone is a single base away; this may be a read error. The chain recombines TRBV13 with TRBJ1-4, with TRBD1 identical over 7 bases. This CDR3 region has 12 residues. The germline gives CDR1 PRHDT, CDR2 FYEKMQ (reference sequence). CDR3: CVSSPNRGKLFF. DNA for the CDR3: TGTGTCAGCAGCCCTAACAGGGGAAAACTGTTTTTT.

Details on this clonotype: The junction shows a germline mismatch at one end, possibly a read error. This chain links TRBV12-3 or TRBV12-4 with TRBJ2-1, with D perhaps TRBD2 (5 bases). This CDR3 region has 13 residues. CDR3 sequence reads: CDSQFGGGNEQFF. The CDR3, as DNA: TGTGACAGCCAATTCGGCGGAGGCAATGAACAGTTCTTC.

About this clonotype: This may be a read error, as it is one base from a much larger clone. The genes are TRBV12-3 or TRBV12-4 and TRBJ1-1, with D perhaps matching TRBD1 (5 bases). The CDR3 has 14 residues. V was clipped by 7 bases and J by 2 bases, with 14 bases between them. The CDR3 region is CASIRGRSNTEAFF. CDR3 bases: TGTGCCAGCATACGGGGCAGGTCTAACACTGAAGCTTTCTTT.

As concerns this clonotype: It is likely a read error, because the conserved phenylalanine at the end of the CDR3 is missing. V is TRBV6-2 or TRBV6-3 and J is TRBJ2-1, with 10 bases that match TRBD2. V dropped 2 bases and J dropped 0; count of bases not matched to a gene: 1. Germline CDR1 reads MNHEY; CDR2 reads SVGEGT. The CDR3 runs 16 residues. Written as DNA, the CDR3 is TGTGCCAGCAGTTACACTAGCGGGATCTCCTACAATGAGCAGTTCCTC. This sequence encodes CASSYTSGISYNEQFL.

Notes on this clonotype: The conserved phenylalanine or tryptophan normally closing the CDR3 is absent here, so this likely arose from a read error. This chain uses TRBV5-1 with TRBJ2-2, with D possibly being TRBD2 (5 bases). The V gene's germline CDR1 is SGHRS and CDR2 YFSETQ. V lost 2 bases and J lost 1, with 15 bases in between. The CDR3 length is 17 residues. The CDR3 nucleotides are TGCGCCAGCAGCTTCGAAACTAGTGGGAGGAACACCGGGGAGCTGTTTGTT. Its protein product is CASSFETSGRNTGELFV.

The chain recombines TRBV5-4 with TRBJ2-1; D is unresolved. Trimming cost V 5 bases and J 7 bases, with 13 bases left between them. This CDR3 has 13 amino acids. Germline V gives CDR1 SGHNT, CDR2 YYREEE (reference sequence). This CDR3 reads CASSQIPANEQFF. The CDR3 bases are TGTGCCAGCAGTCAGATCCCTGCGAATGAGCAGTTCTTC.

Regarding this clonotype: Since a much larger clone is just one base distant, this may be a read error. V and J are TRBV5-4 and TRBJ2-3; D gene uncertain. Per germline, CDR1 SGHNT and CDR2 YYREEE (reference sequence). This CDR3 comprises 15 residues. V lost 0 bases, J lost 3 bases, and 11 bases lay in between. This CDR3 reads CASSLAERDTDTQYF. CDR3 in DNA: TGTGCCAGCAGCTTGGCAGAAAGGGATACAGATACGCAGTATTTT.

With respect to this clonotype: The germline gene is not matched at one end of the junction; a read error may be the cause. The rearrangement links TRBV28 to TRBJ1-2; 9 positions agree with TRBD1. The CDR3 totals 17 residues. The germline V gene has CDR1 MDHEN and CDR2 SYDVKM. The CDR3 DNA is TGTGTCAGCAGTTTCGCCGGGACAGGGATTCTCTACTATGGCTTCACCTTC. Translation gives CVSSFAGTGILYYGFTF.

This clonotype has a count of ten or more. This chain connects TRBV7-9 to TRBJ2-7, with 9 bases identical to TRBD2. The germline V gene encodes CDR1 SEHNR and CDR2 FQNEAQ (reference sequence). The CDR3 is 17 amino acids. Trimming at V came to 5 bases and at J to 5 bases, leaving 16 bases not matched to a gene. For the CDR3, the DNA is TGTGCCAGCAGCCCGCGGTGGGAATCTAGCGGGATCGACGAGCAGTACTTC. Translating gives CASSPRWESSGIDEQYF.

Regarding this clonotype: This CDR3 is missing its conserved last phenylalanine or tryptophan, likely due to a read error. This chain links TRBV5-4 with TRBJ2-5; D unresolved. CDR3 length equals 14 residues. Germline V CDR1 and CDR2: SGHNT, YYREEE (reference sequence). CDR3 protein: CPSSPAQMGETQYC. The CDR3, as DNA: TGTCCCAGCAGCCCAGCACAGATGGGGGAGACCCAGTACTGC.

About this clonotype: At one end the junction does not follow the germline gene, possibly because of a read error. The chain couples TRBV6-2 or TRBV6-3 to TRBJ2-1; the match to TRBD2 covers 7 bases. CDR1 is MNHEY, CDR2 SVGEGT, per germline. The CDR3 sequence is 16 residues long. CDR3 in amino acids: CATSPRTSGRANEQLF. The CDR3 DNA reads TGTGCCACCAGTCCCCGGACTAGTGGGAGAGCAAATGAGCAGTTATTC.

Details on this clonotype: The junction and the germline gene differ at one end; a read error may be behind it. This rearrangement joins TRBV5-1 to TRBJ1-2, with D perhaps matching TRBD1 (5 bases). Germline-derived CDR1 and CDR2 are SGHRS and YFSETQ. CDR3 size: 15 residues. CDR3 in DNA: TGCGCTAACAGCGCCCAGGGTCCGGGTGGCTATGGGTACACCTTC. Translating it yields CANSAQGPGGYGYTF.

About this clonotype itself: This may be a read error: a much more frequent sequence differs by one nucleotide. The chain combines TRBV5-1 with TRBJ1-1; no reliable D call. Germline values: CDR1 SGHRS, CDR2 YFSETQ. The CDR3 loop spans 13 amino acids. CDR3 amino acids: CDSSFGPNTEAFF. CDR3 coding DNA: TGCGACAGCAGCTTCGGACCGAACACTGAAGCTTTCTTT. Filled out from reference TRBV5-1 and TRBJ1-1, the complete variable domain reads KAGVTQTPRYLIKTRGQQVTLSCSPISGHRSVSWYQQTPGQGLQFLFEYFSETQRNKGNFPGRFSGRQFSNSRSEMNVSTLELGDSALYLCDSSFGPNTEAFFGQGTRLTVV.

The rearrangement uses TRBV6-1 and TRBJ2-5; weak D call: TRBD1 (5 bases). Trimming cost V 5 bases and J 5 bases, with 24 bases left between them. The CDR3 contains 17 residues. Germline CDR1 reads MNHNS; CDR2 reads SASEGT. CDR3 in amino acids: CASSKYVPGQGRETQYF. CDR3 coding DNA: TGTGCCAGCAGTAAGTACGTCCCCGGGCAGGGTCGTGAGACCCAGTACTTC.

The chain links TRBV28 to TRBJ1-4; weak D call: TRBD1 (6 bases). CDR3 size: 13 residues. Between the trimmed V and J ends, which lost 9 bases and 10 bases, there was a span of 18 bases. Looked up from germline, CDR1 is MDHEN and CDR2 is SYDVKM. The CDR3 DNA reads as TGTGCCAGTGTTAGGATAGGGGGTGGAAAACTGTTTTTT. Translated: CASVRIGGGKLFF.

Concerning this clonotype: The CDR3 does not close with the conserved phenylalanine or tryptophan, likely indicating a read error. The limits of the CDR3 on the DNA are not certain, so only TCRdb's listed CDR3 is given. The J gene is TRBJ1-2, the V gene TRBV12-3 or TRBV12-4; the tabulated D call, TRBD1, remains unverified against the DNA. The CDR3 comprises 14 residues, both ends counted. CDR3 protein: CASSWGVANYGYTL.

Notes on this clonotype: A junction boundary mismatches the germline segment, possibly from a read error. The chain employs TRBV6-1 and TRBJ2-2; 12 nucleotides line up with TRBD2. The length of the CDR3 is 15 residues. CDR1 is MNHNS and CDR2 is SASEGT in the germline V gene. The CDR3 nucleotides are TGTGCCAACAGTTCCGCGGGGCTAGCGGGAGGGCAGCTGTTTTTT. This translates into CANSSAGLAGGQLFF.

The V and J genes are TRBV6-1 and TRBJ2-6; TRBD1 aligns across 11 bases. The CDR3 length is 16 residues. Germline loops: CDR1 MNHNS, CDR2 SASEGT. DNA for the CDR3: TGTGTCGGTACCGGGACAGGGGGTACTGGGGCCAACGTCCTGACTTTC. As protein: CVGTGTGGTGANVLTF.

On this clonotype: Germline is not matched at one junction end, which may reflect a read error. V usage is TRBV29-1 and J usage is TRBJ2-7; D gene ambiguous. The CDR3 runs 14 residues. Per germline, CDR1 SQVTM and CDR2 ANQGSEA. The CDR3, as DNA: TGCAGCGTTATAAGACATGGCCATTCCTACGAGCTGTACTTC. Protein: CSVIRHGHSYELYF.

Remarks on this clonotype: At one boundary the junction diverges from the germline segment, which might be a read error. The chain employs TRBV6-1 and TRBJ2-7; no definite D call. There are 11 residues in the CDR3. Germline-derived CDR1 and CDR2 are MNHNS and SASEGT. CDR3 nucleotides: TGTGCCATCAGCCCTCAGTACGATCAGTACTTC. Amino acid sequence: CAISPQYDQYF.

Turning to this clonotype: Compared with germline, one end of the junction differs, possibly owing to a read error. The V call is TRBV11-2, the J call TRBJ2-3; 12 bases map to TRBD2. This CDR3 spans 19 amino acids. The germline V gene encodes CDR1 SGHAT and CDR2 FQNNGV. The CDR3 sequence is CASGRSPRLAGERRDTEYF. In DNA, the CDR3 is TGTGCCAGCGGCCGATCGCCGAGACTAGCGGGAGAGAGGAGAGATACGGAGTATTTT.

The chain has TRBV5-1 and TRBJ2-3; 8 bases fit TRBD2. The CDR3 has 16 residues. Trimming removed 1 base from V and 2 bases from J; junction bases left unmatched: 6. Germline V gives CDR1 SGHRS, CDR2 YFSETQ. CDR3 amino acids: CASSLTSGRDTDTQYF. CDR3 coding DNA: TGCGCCAGCAGCTTGACCAGCGGGAGAGACACAGATACGCAGTATTTT.

Comments on this clonotype: Mismatch with germline at one junction end may stem from a read error. The chain has TRBV6-5 and TRBJ2-7; D possibly corresponds to TRBD1 (5 bases). The CDR3 extends over 14 amino acids. Per the germline V gene, CDR1 is MNHEY and CDR2 is SVGAGI. The CDR3 bases are TGTGTCAGCAGACCCCTCGGGCCAGGGTACGAACAGTACTTC. Amino acids: CVSRPLGPGYEQYF.